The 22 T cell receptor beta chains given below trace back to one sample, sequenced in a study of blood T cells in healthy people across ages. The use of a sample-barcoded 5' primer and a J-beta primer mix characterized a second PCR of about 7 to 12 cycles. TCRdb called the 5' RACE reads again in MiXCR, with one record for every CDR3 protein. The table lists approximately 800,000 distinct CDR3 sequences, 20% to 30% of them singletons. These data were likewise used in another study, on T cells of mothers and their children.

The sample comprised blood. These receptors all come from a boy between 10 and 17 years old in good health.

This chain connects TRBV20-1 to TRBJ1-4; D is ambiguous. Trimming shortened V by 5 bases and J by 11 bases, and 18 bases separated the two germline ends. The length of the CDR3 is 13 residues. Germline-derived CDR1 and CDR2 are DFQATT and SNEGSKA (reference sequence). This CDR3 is CSASRPEGEKLFF. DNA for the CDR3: TGCAGTGCTTCTCGCCCCGAGGGAGAGAAACTGTTTTTT.

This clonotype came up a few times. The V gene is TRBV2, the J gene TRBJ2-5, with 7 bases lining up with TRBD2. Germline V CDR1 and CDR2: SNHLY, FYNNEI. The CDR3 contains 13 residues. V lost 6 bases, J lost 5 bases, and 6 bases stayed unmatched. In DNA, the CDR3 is TGTGCCAGCAGGGGGAGGGCCCCGGAGACCCAGTACTTC. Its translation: CASRGRAPETQYF. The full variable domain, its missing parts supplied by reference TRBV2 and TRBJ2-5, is EPEVTQTPSHQVTQMGQEVILRCVPISNHLYFYWYRQILGQKVEFLVSFYNNEISEKSEIFDDQFSVERPDGSNFTLKIRSTKLEDSAMYFCASRGRAPETQYFGPGTRLLVL.

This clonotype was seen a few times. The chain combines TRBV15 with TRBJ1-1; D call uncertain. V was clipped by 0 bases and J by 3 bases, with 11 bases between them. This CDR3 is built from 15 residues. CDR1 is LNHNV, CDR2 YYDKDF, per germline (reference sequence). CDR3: CATSRDRRRDTEAFF. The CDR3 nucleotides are TGTGCCACCAGCAGAGATAGGCGTAGGGACACTGAAGCTTTCTTT.

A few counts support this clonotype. CDR3 residues: CSAQDGTNTEAFF. The CDR3 DNA is TGCAGTGCCCAAGACGGGACAAACACTGAAGCTTTCTTT. The V and J genes are TRBV20-1 and TRBJ1-1, with D possibly matching TRBD1 (6 bases). This CDR3 region has 13 residues. Looked up from germline, CDR1 is DFQATT and CDR2 is SNEGSKA (reference sequence). The ends were cut back, 6 bases at V and 2 bases at J, with 13 bases in the middle.

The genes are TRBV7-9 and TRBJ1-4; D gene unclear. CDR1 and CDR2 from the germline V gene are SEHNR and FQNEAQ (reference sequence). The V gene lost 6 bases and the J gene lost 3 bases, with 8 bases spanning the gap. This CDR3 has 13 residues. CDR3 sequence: CASSKQANEKLFF. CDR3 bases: TGTGCCAGCAGTAAACAAGCTAATGAAAAACTGTTTTTT.

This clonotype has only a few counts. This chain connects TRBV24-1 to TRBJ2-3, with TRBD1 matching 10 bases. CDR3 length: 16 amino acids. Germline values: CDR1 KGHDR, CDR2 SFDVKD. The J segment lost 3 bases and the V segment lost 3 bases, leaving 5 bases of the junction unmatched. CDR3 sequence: CATSDRDRGPTDTQYF. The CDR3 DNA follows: TGTGCCACCAGTGATCGGGACAGGGGTCCAACAGATACGCAGTATTTT.

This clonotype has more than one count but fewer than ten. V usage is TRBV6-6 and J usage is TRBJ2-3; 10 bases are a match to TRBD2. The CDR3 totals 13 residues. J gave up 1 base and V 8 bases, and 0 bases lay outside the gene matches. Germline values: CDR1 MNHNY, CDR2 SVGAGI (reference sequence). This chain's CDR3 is CASGTSGTDTQYF. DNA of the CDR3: TGTGCCAGCGGGACTAGCGGCACAGATACGCAGTATTTT.

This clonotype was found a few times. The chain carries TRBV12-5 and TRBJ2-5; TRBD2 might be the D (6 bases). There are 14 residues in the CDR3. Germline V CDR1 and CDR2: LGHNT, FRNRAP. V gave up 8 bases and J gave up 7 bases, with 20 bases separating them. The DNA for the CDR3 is TGTGCTAGTAATTCGGACTACGAGGCGGGGACCCAGTACTTC. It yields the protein CASNSDYEAGTQYF.

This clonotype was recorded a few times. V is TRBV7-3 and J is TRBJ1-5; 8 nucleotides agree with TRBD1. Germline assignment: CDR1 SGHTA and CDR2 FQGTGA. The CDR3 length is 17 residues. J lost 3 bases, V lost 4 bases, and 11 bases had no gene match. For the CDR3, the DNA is TGTGCCAGCAGCTCAGAGCGGACAGGGAGAAACAATCAGCCCCAGCATTTT. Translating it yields CASSSERTGRNNQPQHF.

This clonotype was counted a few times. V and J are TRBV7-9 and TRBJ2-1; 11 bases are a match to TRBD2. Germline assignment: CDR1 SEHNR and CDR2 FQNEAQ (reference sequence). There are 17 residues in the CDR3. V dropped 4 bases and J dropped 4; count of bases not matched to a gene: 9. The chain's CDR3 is CASSSGTSGGHYNEQFF. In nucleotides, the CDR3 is TGTGCCAGCAGCTCCGGTACTAGCGGGGGACATTACAATGAGCAGTTCTTC. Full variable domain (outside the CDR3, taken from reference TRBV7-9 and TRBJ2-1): DTGVSQNPRHKITKRGQNVTFRCDPISEHNRLYWYRQTLGQGPEFLTYFQNEAQLEKSRLLSDRFSAERPKGSFSTLEIQRTEQGDSAMYLCASSSGTSGGHYNEQFFGPGTRLTVL.

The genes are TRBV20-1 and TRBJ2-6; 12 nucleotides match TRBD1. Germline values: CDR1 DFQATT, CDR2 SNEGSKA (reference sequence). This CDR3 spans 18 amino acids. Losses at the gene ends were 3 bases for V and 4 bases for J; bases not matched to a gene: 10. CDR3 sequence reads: CSARAGTGGSNGANVLTF. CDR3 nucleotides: TGCAGTGCTAGGGCCGGGACAGGGGGCTCTAACGGGGCCAACGTCCTGACTTTC.

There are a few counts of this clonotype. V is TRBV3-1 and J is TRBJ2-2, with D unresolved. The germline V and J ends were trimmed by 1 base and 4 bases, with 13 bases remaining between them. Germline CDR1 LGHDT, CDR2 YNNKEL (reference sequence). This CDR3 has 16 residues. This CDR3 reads CASSQGTVDGTGELFF. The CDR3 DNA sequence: TGTGCCAGCAGCCAAGGTACCGTCGATGGCACCGGGGAGCTGTTTTTT.

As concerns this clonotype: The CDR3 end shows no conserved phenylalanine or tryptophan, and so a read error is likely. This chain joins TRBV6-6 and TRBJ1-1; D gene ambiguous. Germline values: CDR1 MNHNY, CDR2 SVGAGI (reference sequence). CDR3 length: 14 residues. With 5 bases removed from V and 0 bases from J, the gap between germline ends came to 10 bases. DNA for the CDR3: TGTGCCAGCAGTAGTGATTTGGTGAACACTGAAGCTTTCTCT. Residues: CASSSDLVNTEAFS.

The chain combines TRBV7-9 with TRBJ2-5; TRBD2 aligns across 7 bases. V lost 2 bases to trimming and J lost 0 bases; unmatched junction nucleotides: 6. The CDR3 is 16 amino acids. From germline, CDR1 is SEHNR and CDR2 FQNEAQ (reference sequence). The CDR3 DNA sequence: TGTGCCAGCAGCTTAAGGGCCCTAGCGGACCAAGAGACCCAGTACTTC. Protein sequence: CASSLRALADQETQYF. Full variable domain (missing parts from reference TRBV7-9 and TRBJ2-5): DTGVSQNPRHKITKRGQNVTFRCDPISEHNRLYWYRQTLGQGPEFLTYFQNEAQLEKSRLLSDRFSAERPKGSFSTLEIQRTEQGDSAMYLCASSLRALADQETQYFGPGTRLLVL.

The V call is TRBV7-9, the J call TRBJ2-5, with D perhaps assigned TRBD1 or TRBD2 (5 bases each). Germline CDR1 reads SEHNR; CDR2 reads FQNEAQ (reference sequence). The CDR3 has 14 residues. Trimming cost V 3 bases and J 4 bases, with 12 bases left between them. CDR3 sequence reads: CASSFKGAGETQYF. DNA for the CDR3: TGTGCCAGCAGCTTCAAAGGGGCGGGAGAGACCCAGTACTTC. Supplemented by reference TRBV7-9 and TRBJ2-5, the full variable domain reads DTGVSQNPRHKITKRGQNVTFRCDPISEHNRLYWYRQTLGQGPEFLTYFQNEAQLEKSRLLSDRFSAERPKGSFSTLEIQRTEQGDSAMYLCASSFKGAGETQYFGPGTRLLVL.

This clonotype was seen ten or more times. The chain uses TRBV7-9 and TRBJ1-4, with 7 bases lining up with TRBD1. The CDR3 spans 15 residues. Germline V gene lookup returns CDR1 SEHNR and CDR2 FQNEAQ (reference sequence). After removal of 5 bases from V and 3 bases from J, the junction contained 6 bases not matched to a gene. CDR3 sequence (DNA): TGTGCCAGCAGCCTTCTGACAGGGTCTAATGAAAAACTGTTTTTT. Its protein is CASSLLTGSNEKLFF.

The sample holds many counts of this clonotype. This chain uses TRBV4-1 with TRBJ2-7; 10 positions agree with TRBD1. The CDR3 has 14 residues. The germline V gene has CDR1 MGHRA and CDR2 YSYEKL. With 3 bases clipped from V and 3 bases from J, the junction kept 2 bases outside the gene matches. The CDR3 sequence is CASSQGQGSYEQYF. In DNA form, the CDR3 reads TGCGCCAGCAGCCAGGGACAGGGGAGCTACGAGCAGTACTTC.

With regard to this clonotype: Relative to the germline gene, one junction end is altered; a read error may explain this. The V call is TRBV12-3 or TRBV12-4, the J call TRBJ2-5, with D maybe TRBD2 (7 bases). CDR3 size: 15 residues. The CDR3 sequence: CASSLEGGYQEAQYF. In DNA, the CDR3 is TGTGCCAGCAGTTTAGAGGGGGGGTACCAAGAGGCCCAGTACTTC.

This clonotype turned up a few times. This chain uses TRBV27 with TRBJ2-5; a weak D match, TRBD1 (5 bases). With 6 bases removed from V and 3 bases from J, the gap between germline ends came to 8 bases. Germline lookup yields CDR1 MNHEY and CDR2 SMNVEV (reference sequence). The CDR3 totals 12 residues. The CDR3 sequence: CASRKGKETQYF. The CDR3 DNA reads TGTGCCAGCAGGAAGGGGAAAGAGACCCAGTACTTC.

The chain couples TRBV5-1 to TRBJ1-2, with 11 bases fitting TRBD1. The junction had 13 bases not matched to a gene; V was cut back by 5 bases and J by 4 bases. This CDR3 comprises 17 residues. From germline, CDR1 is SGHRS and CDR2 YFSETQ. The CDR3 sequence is CASSFTGTGGLSYGYTF. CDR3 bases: TGCGCCAGCAGTTTTACCGGGACAGGGGGTTTGAGCTATGGCTACACCTTC.

The CDR3 bases are TGTGCCAGCTCACCGCTCGGGGTCCTCTCTGGGGCCAACGTCCTGACTTTC. It encodes CASSPLGVLSGANVLTF. The rearrangement joins TRBV18 to TRBJ2-6; tentative D call: TRBD2 (5 bases). The V end lost 3 bases, the J end lost 0 bases, and 12 bases lay between the germline ends. Germline V gives CDR1 KGHSH, CDR2 LQKENI. This CDR3 region has 17 residues.

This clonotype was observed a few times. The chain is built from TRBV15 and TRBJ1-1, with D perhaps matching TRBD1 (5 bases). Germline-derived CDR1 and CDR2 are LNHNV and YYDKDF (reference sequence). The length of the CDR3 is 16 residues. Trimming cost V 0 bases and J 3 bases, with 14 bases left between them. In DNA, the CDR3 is TGTGCCACCAGCAGAGATCCCAGGGCTAGTGACACTGAAGCTTTCTTT. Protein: CATSRDPRASDTEAFF.